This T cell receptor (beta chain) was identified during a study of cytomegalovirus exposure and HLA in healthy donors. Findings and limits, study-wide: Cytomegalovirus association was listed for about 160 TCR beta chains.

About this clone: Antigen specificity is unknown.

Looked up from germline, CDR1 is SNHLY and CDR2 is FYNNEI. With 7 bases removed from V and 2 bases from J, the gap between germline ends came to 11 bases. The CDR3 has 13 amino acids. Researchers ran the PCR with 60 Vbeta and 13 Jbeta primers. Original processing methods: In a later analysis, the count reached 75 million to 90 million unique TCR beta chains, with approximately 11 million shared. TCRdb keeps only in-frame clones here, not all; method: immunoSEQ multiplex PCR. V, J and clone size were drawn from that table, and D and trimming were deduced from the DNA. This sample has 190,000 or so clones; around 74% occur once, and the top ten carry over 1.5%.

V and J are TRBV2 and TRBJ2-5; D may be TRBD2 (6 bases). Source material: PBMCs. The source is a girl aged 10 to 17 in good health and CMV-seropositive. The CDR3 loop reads CASTAGWQETQYF. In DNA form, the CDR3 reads TGTGCCAGCACGGCGGGGTGGCAAGAGACCCAGTACTTC.